The 12 T cell receptor beta chains reported below all come from one sample, sequenced in a study of technical replicates of blood from a few donors (dated by TCRdb to about 2017). Receptor amplification or capture employed the immunoSEQ multiplex PCR assay. Sourced from immuneACCESS, this table was stored by TCRdb with only in-frame sequences that have V and J called. A share of the clones is absent; for the studies checked, an unresolved V gene accounts for under half, and the remainder has no known explanation. The sample table records tens of thousands of clones; roughly 90% of these occur just once. The top ten constitute roughly 0.41% of the sample. The material sequenced was T cells isolated from PBMCs. All receptors derive from a human donor in good health.

The chain recombines TRBV27 with TRBJ2-5, with 7 bases identical to TRBD1. This CDR3 has 16 residues. Per the germline V gene, CDR1 is MNHEY and CDR2 is SMNVEV (reference sequence). V gave up 5 bases and J gave up 5 bases; unmatched junction bases: 14. The CDR3 sequence: CASSTRLQGLRETQYF. The CDR3 DNA reads TGTGCCAGCAGTACTCGACTACAGGGGCTAAGGGAGACCCAGTACTTC.

The chain carries TRBV7-9 and TRBJ1-1, with 10 bases lining up with TRBD1. V trimming: 6 bases; J trimming: 2 bases; junction bases outside the gene matches: 3. This CDR3 comprises 14 residues. Germline V gene lookup returns CDR1 SEHNR and CDR2 FQNEAQ (reference sequence). CDR3: CASRMTGGNTEAFF. The CDR3 DNA reads TGTGCCAGCAGAATGACAGGGGGCAACACTGAAGCTTTCTTT.

The chain links TRBV4-2 to TRBJ2-4, with TRBD2 matching 8 bases. V lost 0 bases, J lost 3 bases, and 10 bases stayed unmatched. The CDR3 is made up of 18 amino acids. CDR1 is LGHNA and CDR2 is YNFKEQ in the germline V gene. As DNA, the CDR3 is TGTGCCAGCAGCCAAGAGGCGGCTAGCGGGCTATACAAAAACATTCAGTACTTC. Translating gives CASSQEAASGLYKNIQYF.

The chain has TRBV5-4 and TRBJ1-2, with TRBD1 matching 7 bases. The CDR3 covers 17 residues. The ends lost 0 bases at V and 4 bases at J; junction bases unmatched: 12. Germline values: CDR1 SGHNT, CDR2 YYREEE (reference sequence). The CDR3, as DNA: TGTGCCAGCAGCTTGGCTCGTTTGCGGGACAGCGCCTATGGCTACACCTTC. Residues: CASSLARLRDSAYGYTF.

This clone has a single count. The rearrangement uses TRBV11-2 and TRBJ1-3; no clear D gene. The germline V gene encodes CDR1 SGHAT and CDR2 FQNNGV. Between the trimmed V and J ends, which lost 1 base and 0 bases, there was a span of 13 bases. The CDR3 spans 17 residues. CDR3 coding DNA: TGTGCCAGCAGCTTAGTGGGGTCCCGGGGCTCTGGAAACACCATATATTTT. Residues: CASSLVGSRGSGNTIYF.

The chain carries TRBV10-3 and TRBJ2-7, with D possibly being TRBD1 (5 bases). V gave up 10 bases and J gave up 4 bases, with 23 bases separating them. CDR3 size: 15 residues. The germline V gene has CDR1 ENHRY and CDR2 SYGVKD. CDR3 DNA sequence: TGTGCCACTCAGGGTTCTTGGCTGGGCGAATACGAGCAGTACTTC. It encodes CATQGSWLGEYEQYF.

This rearrangement joins TRBV2 to TRBJ1-2, with TRBD1 matching over 10 bases. With 3 bases clipped from V and 3 bases from J, the junction kept 1 base outside the gene matches. Germline loops: CDR1 SNHLY, CDR2 FYNNEI. This CDR3 contains 14 residues. The CDR3 DNA follows: TGTGCCAGCAGTGAGGACAGGGGGTACTATGGCTACACCTTC. This sequence encodes CASSEDRGYYGYTF.

The chain joins TRBV2 to TRBJ1-1; TRBD1 matches at 9 bases. This CDR3 contains 13 residues. CDR1 SNHLY and CDR2 FYNNEI come from the germline V gene. The V and J ends lost 10 bases and 5 bases, in that order; junction bases with no gene match: 8. The CDR3, as DNA: TGTGCCACCGGGACAGGGCCGGGGACTGAAGCTTTCTTT. Translated, it gives CATGTGPGTEAFF.

V gene TRBV9 combines with J gene TRBJ1-2; TRBD1 is a possible D gene (6 bases). With 0 bases removed from V and 2 bases from J, the gap between germline ends came to 11 bases. Germline CDR1 reads SGDLS; CDR2 reads YYNGEE. The CDR3 runs to 15 residues. CDR3 sequence (DNA): TGTGCCAGCAGCGTAGCTCCAGGGGCAAACTATGGCTACACCTTC. This codes for CASSVAPGANYGYTF.

This clone occurred once. This chain uses TRBV6-5 with TRBJ1-2, with D perhaps matching TRBD1 (6 bases). The CDR3 spans 12 residues. Germline V gene data show CDR1 as MNHEY and CDR2 as SVGAGI. The V and J ends lost 5 bases and 8 bases respectively, with 12 bases between them. CDR3 residues: CASSPRTGGYTF. CDR3 DNA: TGTGCCAGCAGTCCCAGAACAGGGGGCTACACCTTC.

This sequence joins TRBV5-6 and TRBJ2-5; TRBD1 agrees at 7 bases. Germline loops: CDR1 SGHDT, CDR2 YYEEEE. The CDR3 has 14 amino acids. V lost 4 bases to trimming and J lost 2 bases; unmatched junction nucleotides: 5. The CDR3 region is CASSGTGEQETQYF. The DNA for the CDR3 is TGTGCCAGCAGCGGAACAGGGGAACAAGAGACCCAGTACTTC.

The chain carries TRBV4-3 and TRBJ1-5; possible D gene TRBD1, 6 bases. Germline lookup yields CDR1 LGHNA and CDR2 YSLEER. The CDR3 sequence is 15 residues long. Trimming removed 6 bases from V and 3 bases from J, with 15 bases in between. CDR3: CASSRIRGDNQPQHF. The CDR3 DNA reads as TGCGCCAGCAGTAGAATCAGGGGCGACAATCAGCCCCAGCATTTT.